This entry lists 21 T cell receptor beta chains sequenced from one sample in a study of regulatory T cells in long-lasting Graves disease. Assembly of TCR beta libraries relied on iRepertoire HTBI primers together with Arm-PCR of CDR3 regions. TCRdb re-analysed the multiplex PCR reads in MiXCR, keeping a single row per CDR3 protein. The sample gives 400,000 to 500,000 distinct CDR3 sequences, 15% to 20% of which show up once; roughly 23% is in the top ten. The time point was: newly diagnosed GD, antithyroid drugs for less than 3 months. The TCR library was made from RNA extracted from PBMCs. These data were likewise used in another study, on T cells in Graves' hyperthyroidism and ophthalmopathy.

This specimen was peripheral blood mononuclear cells (PBMCs), taken at new diagnosis, from a patient treated with antithyroid drugs. The receptor set was obtained from a woman aged 18-35 years with Graves disease.

This clonotype appeared many times. The chain carries TRBV3-1 and TRBJ1-2, with no clear D. CDR1 LGHDT and CDR2 YNNKEL come from the germline V gene (reference sequence). The CDR3 is made up of 11 amino acids. Trimming took off 2 bases at V and 4 bases at J, with 2 bases between the two ends. CDR3 residues: CASSQSYGYTF. The CDR3 DNA is TGTGCCAGCAGCCAAAGCTATGGCTACACCTTC.

This clonotype was counted many times. The chain combines TRBV20-1 with TRBJ2-4, with D possibly TRBD2 on 6 matching bases. This CDR3 contains 15 residues. The germline V gene encodes CDR1 DFQATT and CDR2 SNEGSKA (reference sequence). The ends were cut back, 6 bases at V and 0 bases at J, with 15 bases in the middle. As DNA, the CDR3 is TGCAGTGCCCTATCTCGGGGGATAGCCAAAAACATTCAGTACTTC. Translating it yields CSALSRGIAKNIQYF.

V and J are TRBV5-6 and TRBJ2-7; D is ambiguous. The ends were cut back, 2 bases at V and 4 bases at J, with 10 bases in the middle. This CDR3 has 13 residues. Germline V gene lookup returns CDR1 SGHDT and CDR2 YYEEEE. CDR3: CASSFPSLYEQYF. Written as DNA, the CDR3 is TGTGCCAGCAGCTTCCCCAGTCTGTACGAGCAGTACTTC.

This clonotype has a count of ten or more. The chain recombines TRBV2 with TRBJ1-1; D remains unclear. Germline CDR1 and CDR2: SNHLY and FYNNEI. Trimming cost V 6 bases and J 1 base, with 9 bases left between them. The length of the CDR3 is 13 residues. The CDR3 DNA sequence: TGTGCCAGCAGCAGGACCCGGAACACTGAAGCTTTCTTT. It yields the protein CASSRTRNTEAFF.

This clonotype has a count of ten or more. The rearrangement links TRBV29-1 to TRBJ2-1, with D possibly TRBD1 on 6 matching bases. The ends were cut back, 2 bases at V and 3 bases at J, with 11 bases in the middle. Germline assignment: CDR1 SQVTM and CDR2 ANQGSEA. CDR3 length equals 14 residues. The CDR3 DNA is TGCAGCGTTGAAAAGGACAGCAACTACAATGAGCAGTTCTTC. It encodes CSVEKDSNYNEQFF.

This clonotype was observed many times. The V call is TRBV18, the J call TRBJ1-5; D is undetermined. V was cut by 3 bases and J by 4 bases, with 13 bases left in between. CDR3 length: 15 residues. From germline, CDR1 is KGHSH and CDR2 LQKENI. The CDR3 nucleotides are TGTGCCAGCTCACCGCGGGGAGGGAATAATCAGCCCCAGCATTTT. Its translation is CASSPRGGNNQPQHF.

This clonotype was picked up many times. The chain is built from TRBV5-1 and TRBJ1-4, with 7 nucleotides matching TRBD1. The CDR3 covers 17 residues. The V and J ends lost 2 bases and 6 bases, in that order; junction bases with no gene match: 13. Germline assignment: CDR1 SGHRS and CDR2 YFSETQ. This CDR3 reads CASSFLQWTGADEKLFF. The CDR3 DNA follows: TGCGCCAGCAGCTTCCTGCAATGGACAGGCGCGGATGAAAAACTGTTTTTT.

Many counts were recorded for this clonotype. The rearrangement links TRBV27 to TRBJ1-4, with a tentative D call TRBD1 (6 bases). Germline CDR1 MNHEY, CDR2 SMNVEV (reference sequence). With 5 bases removed from V and 4 bases from J, the gap between germline ends came to 14 bases. CDR3 length: 15 residues. CDR3 bases: TGTGCCAGCAGTCCACAAGGACAGTTTAATGAAAAACTGTTTTTT. It yields the protein CASSPQGQFNEKLFF.

At least ten counts were recorded for this clonotype. This rearrangement joins TRBV12-3 or TRBV12-4 to TRBJ2-1; no clear D gene. The CDR3 contains 14 residues. The V end lost 5 bases, the J end lost 5 bases, and 13 bases lay between the germline ends. CDR3 bases: TGTGCCAGCAGTCTCTCGACGACGCACAATGAGCAGTTCTTC. This gives the protein CASSLSTTHNEQFF.

In its sample, this clonotype was seen many times. Sequence at one end of the junction differs from germline and may be a read error. J is TRBJ2-5 and V is TRBV7-2, with TRBD2 as a possible D gene (6 bases). Germline CDR1 and CDR2: SGHTA and FQGNSA. The CDR3 has 14 residues. The CDR3 sequence: CASSHGDSRETQYF. The DNA for the CDR3 is TGTGCCAGCAGCCACGGGGACTCCCGAGAGACTCAGTACTTC.

This clonotype showed up many times. The V and J genes are TRBV7-8 and TRBJ1-5; possible D gene TRBD1, 5 bases. Trimming took 1 base from V and 0 from J, leaving 10 bases between them. Germline V gene data show CDR1 as SGHVS and CDR2 as FQNEAQ. This CDR3 is 16 amino acids long. The CDR3 loop is CASSLVAGNSNQPQHF. The DNA of the CDR3 is TGTGCCAGCAGCTTAGTCGCAGGGAATAGCAATCAGCCCCAGCATTTT.

This clonotype was detected many times. The V gene is TRBV3-1, the J gene TRBJ2-1; 7 nucleotides line up with TRBD1. Germline V lookup: CDR1 LGHDT, CDR2 YNNKEL (reference sequence). The CDR3 consists of 16 residues. V dropped 5 bases and J dropped 3; count of bases not matched to a gene: 10. The CDR3 is CASSTAGTVDYNEQFF. CDR3 sequence (DNA): TGTGCCAGCAGCACAGCCGGGACAGTCGACTACAATGAGCAGTTCTTC.

In its sample, this clonotype was seen many times. This chain connects TRBV28 to TRBJ1-2; no definite D call. This CDR3 has 13 residues. The germline V and J ends were trimmed by 2 bases and 4 bases, with 8 bases remaining between them. The germline V gene has CDR1 MDHEN and CDR2 SYDVKM. CDR3 residues: CASSLGRSYGYTF. The CDR3 bases are TGTGCCAGCAGTTTAGGCAGGTCCTATGGCTACACCTTC.

This clonotype showed up just a few times. V is TRBV7-9 and J is TRBJ2-3; D is unresolved. The CDR3 covers 14 residues. Germline CDR1 and CDR2: SEHNR and FQNEAQ (reference sequence). V lost 5 bases and J lost 3, with 12 bases in between. Here the CDR3 reads CASSPQTFTDTQYF. The CDR3 DNA follows: TGTGCCAGCAGCCCCCAGACTTTTACAGATACGCAGTATTTT.

The chain carries TRBV20-1 and TRBJ2-7, with D perhaps TRBD1 or TRBD2 (5 bases each). Trimming removed 6 bases from V and 2 bases from J, with 17 bases in between. The CDR3 covers 14 residues. Germline assignment: CDR1 DFQATT and CDR2 SNEGSKA (reference sequence). The CDR3 sequence: CSAPRRGLTYEQYF. In DNA form, the CDR3 reads TGCAGTGCGCCGCGCCGGGGCCTCACCTACGAGCAGTACTTC.

J is TRBJ2-2 and V is TRBV5-1; 11 nucleotides match TRBD2. The CDR3 runs to 17 residues. Per germline, CDR1 SGHRS and CDR2 YFSETQ. Trimming cost V 2 bases and J 2 bases; bases outside gene matches: 5. The CDR3 DNA is TGCGCCAGCAGCTTCCTAGCGGGAGGTTTAAACACCGGGGAGCTGTTTTTT. As protein: CASSFLAGGLNTGELFF.

The chain joins TRBV19 to TRBJ1-6; the D is unclear. This CDR3 has 15 amino acids. The germline V gene encodes CDR1 LNHDA and CDR2 SQIVND (reference sequence). V was trimmed by 4 bases and J by 5 bases, leaving 12 bases between them. The CDR3 sequence: CASSRGKRDNSPLHF. In DNA form, the CDR3 reads TGTGCCAGTAGTAGAGGAAAACGGGATAATTCACCCCTCCACTTT.

The rearrangement uses TRBV7-9 and TRBJ2-4, with 10 bases aligning to TRBD2. The trim removed 1 base at V and 3 bases at J, leaving 6 bases unmatched. CDR3 size: 17 residues. Germline loops: CDR1 SEHNR, CDR2 FQNEAQ (reference sequence). The CDR3 region is CASSLVGLADDKNIQYF. DNA for the CDR3: TGTGCCAGCAGCTTAGTCGGACTAGCGGATGACAAAAACATTCAGTACTTC.

This clonotype showed up just once. A read error may explain this, as a much larger clone is one base away. The chain joins TRBV7-3 to TRBJ2-7, with 8 bases lining up with TRBD1. CDR3 length equals 15 residues. After removal of 4 bases from V and 7 bases from J, the junction contained 12 bases not matched to a gene. The germline V gene encodes CDR1 SGHTA and CDR2 FQGTGA. The CDR3 protein is CASSSDRAAYNEQYF. The CDR3 nucleotides read TGTGCCAGCAGCTCGGACAGGGCAGCCTACAATGAGCAGTACTTC. Full variable domain (outside the CDR3, taken from reference TRBV7-3 and TRBJ2-7): GAGVSQTPSNKVTEKGKYVELRCDPISGHTALYWYRQSLGQGPEFLIYFQGTGAADDSGLPNDRFFAVRPEGSVSTLKIQRTERGDSAVYLCASSSDRAAYNEQYFGPGTRLTVT.

This rearrangement joins TRBV27 to TRBJ2-7; 11 nucleotides align to TRBD2. The CDR3 runs to 14 residues. Losses at the gene ends were 2 bases for V and 5 bases for J; bases not matched to a gene: 2. From germline, CDR1 is MNHEY and CDR2 SMNVEV (reference sequence). The CDR3 protein is CASSLKLAGDEQYF. Written as DNA, the CDR3 is TGTGCCAGCAGTTTAAAACTAGCGGGAGACGAGCAGTACTTC.

The sample holds many counts of this clonotype. The CDR3 reads CASSQAGTGRNEQFF. CDR3 nucleotide sequence: TGTGCCAGCAGCCAAGCCGGGACAGGGCGCAATGAGCAGTTCTTC. J is TRBJ2-1 and V is TRBV3-1, with TRBD1 matching 9 bases. Looked up from germline, CDR1 is LGHDT and CDR2 is YNNKEL (reference sequence). J lost 6 bases, V lost 1 base, and 4 bases had no gene match. This CDR3 comprises 15 residues.